One sample yielded the 26 T cell receptor beta chains listed below, sequenced in a study of blood T cell repertoires in COVID-19. Method: immunoSEQ multiplex PCR; TCRdb's copy keeps in-frame clones and lacks some. The sample yields roughly 160,000 clones, approximately 84% seen once. The specimen sequenced was peripheral blood. These receptors were taken from a middle-aged man with acute or convalescent COVID-19.

This chain connects TRBV28 to TRBJ1-1, with a tentative D call TRBD1 (6 bases). V gave up 7 bases and J gave up 0 bases, with 15 bases separating them. Per the germline V gene, CDR1 is MDHEN and CDR2 is SYDVKM. The CDR3 is 15 amino acids. The CDR3 region has the DNA TGTGCCAGCACCCTAGTAGGACAGATGAACACTGAAGCTTTCTTT. Residues: CASTLVGQMNTEAFF.

The V gene is TRBV7-9, the J gene TRBJ1-5; maybe TRBD1 (6 bases). CDR3 length equals 15 residues. Trimming took 2 bases from V and 1 from J, leaving 9 bases between them. Germline values: CDR1 SEHNR, CDR2 FQNEAQ (reference sequence). CDR3 DNA sequence: TGTGCCAGCAGCTTATCAGGGGAGAGCAATCAGCCCCAGCATTTT. Amino acids: CASSLSGESNQPQHF.

This rearrangement joins TRBV11-3 to TRBJ2-3; D call uncertain. The CDR3 spans 13 residues. The V end lost 0 bases, the J end lost 6 bases, and 7 bases lay between the germline ends. Germline lookup yields CDR1 SGHNT and CDR2 YENEEA. In DNA, the CDR3 is TGTGCCAGCAGCTTAGAGCACGGGGATACGCAGTATTTT. The encoded protein is CASSLEHGDTQYF.

This chain uses TRBV29-1 with TRBJ1-2; D gene ambiguous. CDR1 is SQVTM, CDR2 ANQGSEA, per germline. CDR3 size: 12 residues. Trimming shortened V by 7 bases and J by 8 bases, and 17 bases separated the two germline ends. CDR3 coding DNA: TGCAGCGCCGGTGGCGGGCCCCGGGGCTACACCTTC. It specifies CSAGGGPRGYTF.

V gene TRBV7-3 combines with J gene TRBJ2-2; D might be TRBD2 (6 bases). This CDR3 is 16 amino acids long. V was shortened by 5 bases and J by 5 bases, with 18 bases between the two germline ends. From germline, CDR1 is SGHTA and CDR2 FQGTGA. Here the CDR3 reads CASSPRGGLKTGELFF. The DNA of the CDR3 is TGTGCCAGCAGCCCCCGTGGGGGGTTAAAGACCGGGGAGCTGTTTTTT.

CDR3 residues: CATRVGGTEAFF. DNA for the CDR3: TGTGCCACCCGGGTAGGGGGCACTGAAGCTTTCTTT. This chain connects TRBV27 to TRBJ1-1, with D possibly matching TRBD1 (6 bases). This CDR3 contains 12 residues. Germline values: CDR1 MNHEY, CDR2 SMNVEV (reference sequence). V was pared by 10 bases and J by 4 bases, with 13 bases between.

The V call is TRBV5-8, the J call TRBJ1-5; no definite D call. Germline assignment: CDR1 SGHTS and CDR2 YDEGEE. The CDR3 totals 14 residues. V was clipped by 2 bases and J by 6 bases, with 12 bases between them. The CDR3 sequence: CASSFGSEGQPQHF. The CDR3 DNA reads as TGTGCCAGCAGCTTTGGATCGGAGGGTCAGCCCCAGCATTTT.

The chain carries TRBV2 and TRBJ2-3; 12 nucleotides agree with TRBD1. The CDR3 covers 15 residues. Germline CDR1 is SNHLY and CDR2 is FYNNEI. V shed 6 bases, J shed 6 bases, and the junction held 7 bases outside the gene matches. The CDR3 protein is CASSQGQGAADTQYF. DNA of the CDR3: TGTGCCAGCAGCCAGGGACAGGGGGCAGCTGATACGCAGTATTTT.

The chain combines TRBV9 with TRBJ2-7; 8 bases map to TRBD2. Germline trimming cut 0 bases from V and 3 bases from J; bases unmatched to any gene: 2. Germline CDR1 and CDR2: SGDLS and YYNGEE. There are 14 residues in the CDR3. CDR3 DNA: TGTGCCAGCAGCGTAGACGGGAGGGGCTACGAGCAGTACTTC. Protein sequence: CASSVDGRGYEQYF.

The CDR3 sequence: CARGRGTGICLDQPQHF. The CDR3, as DNA: TGCGCCAGAGGCCGAGGGACAGGGATATGTCTAGATCAGCCCCAGCATTTT. J is TRBJ1-5 and V is TRBV23-1; 9 nucleotides align to TRBD1. TRBV23-1 is placed among ORFs of uncertain function. The V and J ends lost 9 bases and 5 bases, in that order; junction bases with no gene match: 17. The CDR3 is made up of 17 amino acids.

This chain links TRBV21-1 with TRBJ2-1; the table assigns TRBD2, which was not confirmed against the DNA. TRBV21-1 is listed as a pseudogene. This CDR3 is built from 18 residues. The DNA for the CDR3 is TGTGCCAGCAGCGGTTCGAATGTAAGCGGCTACTACTACAATGAGCAGTTCTTC. Residues: CASSGSNVSGYYYNEQFF.

The V call is TRBV19, the J call TRBJ2-2, with TRBD2 as a possible D gene (5 bases). Per germline, CDR1 LNHDA and CDR2 SQIVND (reference sequence). The V end lost 1 base, the J end lost 7 bases, and 10 bases lay between the germline ends. CDR3 size: 14 residues. For the CDR3, the DNA is TGTGCCAGTAGTATAGGAGCGGCTATCGGGGAGCTGTTTTTT. Translating it yields CASSIGAAIGELFF. The full variable domain, in which reference TRBV19 and TRBJ2-2 provide the parts outside the CDR3, is DGGITQSPKYLFRKEGQNVTLSCEQNLNHDAMYWYRQDPGQGLRLIYYSQIVNDFQKGDIAEGYSVSREKKESFPLTVTSAQKNPTAFYLCASSIGAAIGELFFGEGSRLTVL.

The count of this clone is one. V is TRBV19 and J is TRBJ2-4; possibly TRBD2 for D (6 bases). Germline CDR1 is LNHDA and CDR2 is SQIVND (reference sequence). V was shortened by 0 bases and J by 0 bases, with 15 bases between the two germline ends. This CDR3 spans 18 amino acids. DNA of the CDR3: TGTGCCAGTAGTATAGAAGGAGGGCCTGGTCTAGCCAAAAACATTCAGTACTTC. As protein: CASSIEGGPGLAKNIQYF.

This clone was recorded a few times. This chain links TRBV5-1 with TRBJ2-1, with D maybe TRBD1 (7 bases). Deletions cut 3 bases from V and 7 bases from J, with 14 bases between. The CDR3 is 14 amino acids. Germline values: CDR1 SGHRS, CDR2 YFSETQ. In DNA form, the CDR3 reads TGCGCCAGCAGCTCCCCAGGGGGGAGAAATGAGCAGTTCTTC. This codes for CASSSPGGRNEQFF.

V gene TRBV13 combines with J gene TRBJ2-5, with 11 nucleotides matching TRBD2. The CDR3 is 14 amino acids. Trimming took 4 bases from V and 5 from J; bases not matched to a gene: 3. Germline loops: CDR1 PRHDT, CDR2 FYEKMQ (reference sequence). DNA of the CDR3: TGTGCCAGCAGCTCGGGACTAGCGGTTGAGACCCAGTACTTC. Translation gives CASSSGLAVETQYF.

The J gene is TRBJ1-6, the V gene TRBV9, with no clear D. Germline CDR1 SGDLS, CDR2 YYNGEE. V gave up 5 bases and J gave up 4 bases, with 16 bases separating them. The CDR3 length is 16 residues. The CDR3 DNA sequence: TGTGCCAGCAGACGTTGGGCCTTCCTTTATAATTCACCCCTCCACTTT. Residues: CASRRWAFLYNSPLHF.

The V call is TRBV7-9, the J call TRBJ1-2; no firm D call. Germline CDR1 is SEHNR and CDR2 is FQNEAQ (reference sequence). The CDR3 loop spans 12 amino acids. V dropped 5 bases and J dropped 7 bases, with 11 bases sitting between them. The CDR3 DNA sequence: TGTGCCAGCAGCGCCGCTCGGAGTGGCTACACCTTC. Protein: CASSAARSGYTF.

V and J are TRBV6-2 or TRBV6-3 and TRBJ1-2; perhaps TRBD1 as D (6 bases). The germline gives CDR1 MNHEY, CDR2 SVGEGT. Trimming removed 6 bases at V and 3 bases at J, with 14 bases between. The CDR3 covers 14 residues. Written as DNA, the CDR3 is TGTGCCAGCAGCCAGGACAGACCCCACTATGGCTACACCTTC. This gives the protein CASSQDRPHYGYTF.

As DNA, the CDR3 is TGTGCCAGTAGTACAACTAGATCCTCCTACGAGCAGTACTTC. Translation: CASSTTRSSYEQYF. The rearrangement links TRBV19 to TRBJ2-7; perhaps TRBD2 as D (5 bases). This CDR3 has 14 residues. The germline CDR1 and CDR2 sequences are LNHDA and SQIVND (reference sequence). V was trimmed by 4 bases and J by 0 bases, leaving 10 bases between them.

This chain links TRBV9 with TRBJ2-3, with 11 bases that match TRBD2. V gave up 4 bases and J gave up 4 bases; unmatched junction bases: 2. This CDR3 region has 14 residues. The germline gives CDR1 SGDLS, CDR2 YYNGEE. CDR3 DNA sequence: TGTGCCAGCAGCCTAGCGGGGGGCGCAGATACGCAGTATTTT. Protein sequence: CASSLAGGADTQYF.

This rearrangement joins TRBV9 to TRBJ2-1; 14 bases agree with TRBD2. The germline gives CDR1 SGDLS, CDR2 YYNGEE. Germline trimming cut 0 bases from V and 4 bases from J; bases unmatched to any gene: 6. The CDR3 sequence is 18 residues long. This CDR3 is CASSVDGLAGGNYNEQFF. The CDR3 DNA follows: TGTGCCAGCAGCGTAGACGGACTAGCGGGGGGCAATTACAATGAGCAGTTCTTC.

In DNA, the CDR3 is TGTGCCAGCAGTGTTTTAGCGGGGGCAGGAGATACGCAGTATTTT. Protein sequence: CASSVLAGAGDTQYF. The chain employs TRBV2 and TRBJ2-3; 9 nucleotides agree with TRBD2. Germline V gives CDR1 SNHLY, CDR2 FYNNEI. This CDR3 spans 15 amino acids. The V segment lost 4 bases and the J segment 5 bases; nucleotides outside the gene matches: 7.

This clone was recorded once. CDR3 nucleotides: TGTGCCAGCAGCTCGCGGGACAGCGATTCACCCCTCCACTTT. Its protein product is CASSSRDSDSPLHF. V and J are TRBV11-2 and TRBJ1-6; 7 bases match TRBD1. CDR1 is SGHAT, CDR2 FQNNGV, per germline. The CDR3 is 14 residues long. Germline trimming cut 4 bases from V and 8 bases from J; bases unmatched to any gene: 5.

The V call is TRBV28, the J call TRBJ2-1, with 8 bases aligning to TRBD2. This CDR3 has 16 residues. The germline gives CDR1 MDHEN, CDR2 SYDVKM. V shed 2 bases, J shed 2 bases, and the junction held 5 bases outside the gene matches. CDR3 protein: CASSLRRGDTYNEQFF. The CDR3 nucleotides are TGTGCCAGCAGTTTACGGCGGGGGGACACCTACAATGAGCAGTTCTTC.

CDR3 sequence reads: CAWTGGGYEAFF. The CDR3 region has the DNA TGTGCCTGGACCGGGGGGGGGTATGAAGCTTTCTTT. This sequence joins TRBV30 and TRBJ1-1; weak D call: TRBD1 (5 bases). The germline V gene encodes CDR1 GTSNPN and CDR2 SVGIG (reference sequence). V was shortened by 4 bases and J by 7 bases, with 13 bases between the two germline ends. The CDR3 extends over 12 amino acids.

The V call is TRBV21-1, the J call TRBJ2-7; the table's TRBD2 call for D was not verified on the DNA. TRBV21-1 is shown as a pseudogene. The CDR3 contains 17 residues. CDR3 region: CASSPNTRLTLVHEQYF. DNA for the CDR3: TGTGCCAGCAGCCCCAACACGAGGCTCACGTTAGTGCACGAGCAGTACTTC.